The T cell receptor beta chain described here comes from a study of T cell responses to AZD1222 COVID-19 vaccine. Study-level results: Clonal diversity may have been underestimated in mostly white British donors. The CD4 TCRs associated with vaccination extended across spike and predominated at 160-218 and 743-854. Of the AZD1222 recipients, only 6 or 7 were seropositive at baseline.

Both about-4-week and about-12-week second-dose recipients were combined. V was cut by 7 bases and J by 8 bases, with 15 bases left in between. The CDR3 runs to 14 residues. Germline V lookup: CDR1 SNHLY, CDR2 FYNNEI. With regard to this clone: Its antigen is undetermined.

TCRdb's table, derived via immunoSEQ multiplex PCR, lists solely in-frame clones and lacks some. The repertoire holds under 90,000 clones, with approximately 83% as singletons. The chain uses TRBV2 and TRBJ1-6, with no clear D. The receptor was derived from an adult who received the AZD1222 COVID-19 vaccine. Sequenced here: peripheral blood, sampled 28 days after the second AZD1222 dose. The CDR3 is CASTPGRGDSPLHF. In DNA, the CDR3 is TGTGCCAGCACCCCCGGTCGCGGGGATTCACCCCTCCACTTT. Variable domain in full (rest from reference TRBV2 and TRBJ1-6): EPEVTQTPSHQVTQMGQEVILRCVPISNHLYFYWYRQILGQKVEFLVSFYNNEISEKSEIFDDQFSVERPDGSNFTLKIRSTKLEDSAMYFCASTPGRGDSPLHFGNGTRLTVT.